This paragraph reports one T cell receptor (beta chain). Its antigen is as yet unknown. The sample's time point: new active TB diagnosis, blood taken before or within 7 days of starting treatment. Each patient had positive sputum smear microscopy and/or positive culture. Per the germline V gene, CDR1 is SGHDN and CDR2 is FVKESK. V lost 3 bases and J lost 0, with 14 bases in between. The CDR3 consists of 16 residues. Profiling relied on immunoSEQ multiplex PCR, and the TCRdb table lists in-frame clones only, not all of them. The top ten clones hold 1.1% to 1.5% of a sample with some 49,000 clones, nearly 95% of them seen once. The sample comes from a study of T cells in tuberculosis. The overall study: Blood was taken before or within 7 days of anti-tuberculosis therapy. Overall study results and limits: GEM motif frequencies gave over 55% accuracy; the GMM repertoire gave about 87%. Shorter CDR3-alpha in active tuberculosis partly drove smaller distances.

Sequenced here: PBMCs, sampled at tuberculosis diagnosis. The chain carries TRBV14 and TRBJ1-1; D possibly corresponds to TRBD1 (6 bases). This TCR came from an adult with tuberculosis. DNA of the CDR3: TGTGCCAGCAGCCACAGATTAGGGACATTGAACACTGAAGCTTTCTTT. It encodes CASSHRLGTLNTEAFF.